Here is one TCR beta chain with its context. This sample stems from a study of blood T cell repertoires in COVID-19. TCRdb's copy holds only in-frame clones and misses some; the assay was immunoSEQ multiplex PCR. The sample consists of 250,000 or so clones, 70% to 90% of them appearing once. Material: peripheral blood. This TCR was recovered from a woman in her 30s with acute or convalescent COVID-19.

CDR3 region: CASRDRPSGTYEQYF. For the CDR3, the DNA is TGTGCCAGCAGAGATCGGCCTAGCGGGACCTACGAGCAGTACTTC. J is TRBJ2-7 and V is TRBV2; 9 nucleotides align to TRBD2. Germline values: CDR1 SNHLY, CDR2 FYNNEI. The CDR3 is 15 residues long. V lost 6 bases and J lost 2; bases outside the gene matches: 8.